The present entry profiles one T cell receptor (beta chain) with its context. Its antigen remains unidentified. Approximately 40,000 productive templates were obtained per sample on average. Profiling relied on immunoSEQ multiplex PCR, and the TCRdb table lists in-frame clones only, not all of them. The table lists more than 9,000 clones, 70% to 90% of them singletons. These data belong to a study of STAT3 mutations in large granular lymphocyte leukemia. The study, taken as a whole, reports: At least one immunodominant TCR beta clonotype appeared in every T-cell large granular lymphocyte leukemia patient. All newly emerging clones after therapy were STAT3 wild type.

CDR1 is SEHNR, CDR2 FQNEAQ, per germline (reference sequence). The CDR3 is 19 amino acids. The V segment lost 1 base and the J segment 0 bases; nucleotides outside the gene matches: 12. This TCR was recovered from a man in his fifties or sixties with T-cell large granular lymphocyte leukemia. Some clones in this sample may be carry-over from other donors' samples. This chain uses TRBV7-9 with TRBJ2-3, with 8 bases fitting TRBD1. Input material: peripheral blood mononuclear cells. As DNA, the CDR3 is TGTGCCAGCAGCTTAGGCGGACAGGGTACCGTCTTGAGCACAGATACGCAGTATTTT. Its translation is CASSLGGQGTVLSTDTQYF. Complete variable domain (other parts from reference TRBV7-9 and TRBJ2-3): DTGVSQNPRHKITKRGQNVTFRCDPISEHNRLYWYRQTLGQGPEFLTYFQNEAQLEKSRLLSDRFSAERPKGSFSTLEIQRTEQGDSAMYLCASSLGGQGTVLSTDTQYFGPGTRLTVL.